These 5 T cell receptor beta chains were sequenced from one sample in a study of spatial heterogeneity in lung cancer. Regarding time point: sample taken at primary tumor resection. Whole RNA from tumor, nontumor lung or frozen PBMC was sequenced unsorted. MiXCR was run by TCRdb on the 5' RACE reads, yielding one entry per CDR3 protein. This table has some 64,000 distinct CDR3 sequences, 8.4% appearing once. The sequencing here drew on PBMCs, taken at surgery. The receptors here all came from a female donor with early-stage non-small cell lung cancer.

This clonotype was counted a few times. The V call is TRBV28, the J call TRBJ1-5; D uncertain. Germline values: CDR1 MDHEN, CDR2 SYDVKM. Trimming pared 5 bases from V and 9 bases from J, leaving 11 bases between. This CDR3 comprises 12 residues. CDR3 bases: TGTGCCAGCAGTCTGAGAGGAGGGCCCCAGCATTTT. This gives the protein CASSLRGGPQHF.

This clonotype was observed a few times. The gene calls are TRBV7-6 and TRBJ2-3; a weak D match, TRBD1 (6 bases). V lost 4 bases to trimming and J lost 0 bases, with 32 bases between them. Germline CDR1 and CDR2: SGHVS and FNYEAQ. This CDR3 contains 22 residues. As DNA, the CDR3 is TGTGCCAGCAGCTCCGTTACGACCCCCCGCGTTATCCAAGGACAGAGCACAGATACGCAGTATTTT. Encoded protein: CASSSVTTPRVIQGQSTDTQYF.

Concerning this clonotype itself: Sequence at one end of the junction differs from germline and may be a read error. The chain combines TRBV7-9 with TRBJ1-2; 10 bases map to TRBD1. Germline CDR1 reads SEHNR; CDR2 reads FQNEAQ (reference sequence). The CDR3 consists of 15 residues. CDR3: CASNLPGQGTFGYTF. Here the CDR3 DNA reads TGTGCCAGCAACTTACCGGGACAGGGGACCTTTGGCTACACCTTC.

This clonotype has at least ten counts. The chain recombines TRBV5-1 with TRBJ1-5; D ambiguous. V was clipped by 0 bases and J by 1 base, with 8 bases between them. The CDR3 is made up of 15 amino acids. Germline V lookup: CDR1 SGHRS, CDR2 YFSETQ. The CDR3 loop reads CASSLGAGSNQPQHF. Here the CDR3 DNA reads TGCGCCAGCAGCTTGGGCGCTGGGAGCAATCAGCCCCAGCATTTT.

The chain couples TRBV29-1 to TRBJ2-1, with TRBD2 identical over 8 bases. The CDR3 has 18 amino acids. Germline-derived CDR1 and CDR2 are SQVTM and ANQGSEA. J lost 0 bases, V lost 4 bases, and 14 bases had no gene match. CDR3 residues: CSVVPLWGSGISYNEQFF. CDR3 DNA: TGCAGCGTTGTCCCTCTTTGGGGTAGCGGGATCTCCTACAATGAGCAGTTCTTC.